This T cell receptor beta chain was documented in a study of cytomegalovirus exposure and HLA in healthy donors. Assay used: immunoSEQ multiplex PCR; TCRdb lists only in-frame clones, some missing. The sample carries about 200,000 clones, 88% recorded once. Study-level results: The authors listed some 160 TCR beta chains as cytomegalovirus-associated. A few CMV-associated chains proved CMV antigen-specific in vitro. Whilst most TCR sequences proved rare, a subset of public TCRs occurred across many donors.

The approximately 120-subject validation cohort, separate from the 666-subject first cohort, included the donors. CDR1 is SGHNT, CDR2 YYREEE, per germline (reference sequence). The CDR3 is 15 residues long. With V trimmed by 5 bases and J by 2 bases, 9 bases remained unmatched. As regards this clone: What it recognizes is unknown.

This TCR was sampled from a woman between 18 and 29 years old in good health and CMV-seronegative. The rearrangement uses TRBV5-4 and TRBJ2-7, with 8 bases matching TRBD2. Sample: PBMCs. CDR3 sequence: CASSRGGQEPYEQYF. DNA for the CDR3: TGTGCCAGCAGTCGGGGGGGGCAGGAACCCTACGAGCAGTACTTC.